This TCR beta chain was identified in a study of blood T cell repertoires in COVID-19. Study information: T cells, B-cell-depleted T cells, or PBMCs supplied cDNA or gDNA.

Here immunoSEQ multiplex PCR was the method, and the copy in TCRdb shows in-frame clones only, minus some. The repertoire has approximately 150,000 clones, roughly nine tenths of them found once; the top ten carry around 3.3%. V was clipped by 5 bases and J by 0 bases, with 7 bases between them. The CDR3 covers 13 residues. Germline CDR1 MDHEN, CDR2 SYDVKM. The chain employs TRBV28 and TRBJ1-1; no firm D call. This clonotype was sampled from a woman aged 55-70 years with active COVID-19. The sequenced sample consisted of peripheral blood. The CDR3 sequence is CASSPGVNTEAFF. Written as DNA, the CDR3 is TGTGCCAGCAGTCCCGGGGTGAACACTGAAGCTTTCTTT. Looking up the rest from reference TRBV28 and TRBJ1-1 gives the full variable domain: DVKVTQSSRYLVKRTGEKVFLECVQDMDHENMFWYRQDPGLGLRLIYFSYDVKMKEKGDIPEGYSVSREKKERFSLILESASTNQTSMYLCASSPGVNTEAFFGQGTRLTVV.